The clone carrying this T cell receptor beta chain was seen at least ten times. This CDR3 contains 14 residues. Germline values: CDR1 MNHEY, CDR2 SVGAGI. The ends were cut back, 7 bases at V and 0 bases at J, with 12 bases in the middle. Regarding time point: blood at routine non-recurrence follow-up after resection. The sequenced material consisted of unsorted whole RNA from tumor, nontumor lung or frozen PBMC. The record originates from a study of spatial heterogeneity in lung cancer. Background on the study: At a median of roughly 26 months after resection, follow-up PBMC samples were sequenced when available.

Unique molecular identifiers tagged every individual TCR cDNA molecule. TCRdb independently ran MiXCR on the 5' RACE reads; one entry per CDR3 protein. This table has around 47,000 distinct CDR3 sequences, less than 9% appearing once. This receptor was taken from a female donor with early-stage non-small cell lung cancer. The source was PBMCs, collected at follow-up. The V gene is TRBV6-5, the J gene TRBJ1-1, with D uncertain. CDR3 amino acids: CASTNLFMNTEAFF. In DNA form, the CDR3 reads TGTGCCAGCACCAATCTTTTTATGAACACTGAAGCTTTCTTT.